This T cell receptor (beta chain) came from a study of shared clonotypes between healthy human individuals. Study-level points and caveats: The study found lower generation probabilities in non-shared clonotypes than in those shared by all four donors.

Method: immunoSEQ multiplex PCR; TCRdb's copy keeps in-frame clones and lacks some. The sample consists of over 300,000 clones, about nine tenths of them appearing once. In this sample, this clone turned up a few times. Its antigen is not identified. Germline V gene lookup returns CDR1 LGHNA and CDR2 YNFKEQ. The CDR3 runs to 13 residues. Trimming cost V 3 bases and J 4 bases, with 7 bases left between them. The chain employs TRBV4-2 and TRBJ2-1, with D hard to call. Material: memory CD8+ T cells sorted from blood. The subset: CD45RO+ cells pooled with CCR7-negative TemRA cells. The receptor was derived from a young man in good health. The CDR3 DNA sequence: TGTGCCAGCAGCCAGTCGAGTTACAATGAGCAGTTCTTC. It is translated as CASSQSSYNEQFF.